A single sample is the source of the 23 T cell receptor beta chains below, sequenced in a study of T cell repertoires in cytomegalovirus infection. MiXCR, applied by TCRdb to the reads, yields one record per CDR3 protein. The data show more than 650,000 distinct CDR3 sequences, approximately 40% seen once. The specimen was PBMCs. Receptors originate from a human donor in good health (CMV status not recorded). Some clones in this sample may be carry-over from other donors' samples.

The chain is built from TRBV9 and TRBJ2-2; D is undetermined. Germline CDR1 reads SGDLS; CDR2 reads YYNGEE. The CDR3 runs to 12 residues. Deletions cut 0 bases from V and 11 bases from J, with 8 bases between. The CDR3 nucleotides are TGTGCCAGCAGCGTAGTAGGCGAAGAGCTGTTTTTT. Its translation: CASSVVGEELFF.

This clonotype has ten or more counts. The chain uses TRBV7-2 and TRBJ2-1; 9 bases agree with TRBD2. Germline V gene sequence: CDR1 SGHTA, CDR2 FQGNSA. This CDR3 contains 16 residues. V trimming: 2 bases; J trimming: 8 bases; junction bases outside the gene matches: 10. CDR3 sequence: CASSLRAGGIKYEQFF. The CDR3 nucleotides read TGTGCCAGCAGCTTACGGGCGGGAGGGATTAAATATGAGCAGTTCTTC.

The table lists this clonotype with a few counts. This chain links TRBV11-2 with TRBJ1-4; D not certain. The CDR3 is 14 residues long. V shed 5 bases and J shed 8 bases, with 15 bases lying between them. Germline lookup yields CDR1 SGHAT and CDR2 FQNNGV. This chain's CDR3 is CASSPLGIREKLFF. The CDR3 DNA reads as TGTGCCAGCAGCCCCCTGGGTATACGGGAAAAACTGTTTTTT.

V is TRBV20-1 and J is TRBJ1-4; D is ambiguous. The germline V gene has CDR1 DFQATT and CDR2 SNEGSKA (reference sequence). The CDR3 length is 14 residues. V was cut by 0 bases and J by 7 bases, with 12 bases left in between. CDR3 sequence reads: CSARDLRLPEKLFF. CDR3 nucleotide sequence: TGCAGTGCTAGAGATCTACGTCTGCCTGAAAAACTGTTTTTT.

This chain connects TRBV18 to TRBJ1-5, with D unclear. CDR3 length equals 12 residues. V was trimmed by 4 bases and J by 5 bases, leaving 6 bases between them. Germline V gene sequence: CDR1 KGHSH, CDR2 LQKENI. The CDR3 nucleotides are TGTGCCAGCTCACAGTCAGATCAGCCCCAGCATTTT. Encoded protein: CASSQSDQPQHF.

This clonotype was observed a few times. CDR3 in amino acids: CASSSGTGGNEQFF. For the CDR3, the DNA is TGTGCCAGCAGCTCCGGGACAGGGGGCAACGAGCAGTTCTTC. J is TRBJ2-1 and V is TRBV7-8; 12 positions agree with TRBD1. J gave up 10 bases and V 4 bases, and 5 bases lay outside the gene matches. Per the germline V gene, CDR1 is SGHVS and CDR2 is FQNEAQ. The CDR3 extends over 14 amino acids.

Ten or more counts support this clonotype. The chain employs TRBV10-3 and TRBJ1-5; D unresolved. The germline V gene encodes CDR1 ENHRY and CDR2 SYGVKD. The CDR3 covers 14 residues. V shed 7 bases and J shed 3 bases, with 13 bases lying between them. CDR3 amino acids: CAINEGPSNQPQHF. The CDR3 DNA reads TGTGCCATCAACGAAGGACCTTCCAATCAGCCCCAGCATTTT.

This clonotype appeared a few times. The chain employs TRBV6-1 and TRBJ1-5; D is undetermined. V lost 7 bases, J lost 4 bases, and 11 bases lay in between. The CDR3 sequence is 13 residues long. In germline, CDR1 is MNHNS, CDR2 SASEGT. DNA for the CDR3: TGTGCCAGCAACGGACGGAATAATCAGCCCCAGCATTTT. Protein: CASNGRNNQPQHF.

V is TRBV6-5 and J is TRBJ1-1; D call uncertain. V was cut by 2 bases and J by 1 base, with 14 bases left in between. The CDR3 sequence is 16 residues long. Per the germline V gene, CDR1 is MNHEY and CDR2 is SVGAGI. The CDR3 sequence is CASSYASWARNTEAFF. The CDR3 DNA is TGTGCCAGCAGTTACGCGTCCTGGGCCAGGAACACTGAAGCTTTCTTT.

This clonotype was detected a few times. The chain carries TRBV6-4 and TRBJ2-1, with a tentative D call TRBD2 (5 bases). This CDR3 is built from 14 residues. The germline CDR1 and CDR2 sequences are MRHNA and SNTAGT. V was pared by 2 bases and J by 6 bases, with 11 bases between. CDR3 DNA sequence: TGTGCCAGCAGTGACCTTTTTCGGGGCAATGAGCAGTTCTTC. This codes for CASSDLFRGNEQFF.

A note on this clonotype: This clone may be a read error of a much larger clone one base away. The chain has TRBV2 and TRBJ1-5, with 10 nucleotides matching TRBD1. This CDR3 contains 15 residues. Germline V gene lookup returns CDR1 SNHLY and CDR2 FYNNEI. J lost 3 bases, V lost 5 bases, and 4 bases had no gene match. CDR3 sequence: CASSRDRGTNQPQHF. In DNA form, the CDR3 reads TGTGCCAGCAGTCGGGACAGGGGCACCAATCAGCCCCAGCATTTT.

This clonotype was seen a handful of times. The chain is built from TRBV5-6 and TRBJ1-6; 7 positions agree with TRBD1. Germline V lookup: CDR1 SGHDT, CDR2 YYEEEE. There are 15 residues in the CDR3. The V gene end was trimmed by 3 bases and the J gene end by 8 bases; junction bases not matched to a gene: 8. For the CDR3, the DNA is TGTGCCAGCAGCTCCCAACAGGGGAGCTATTCACCCCTCCACTTT. Encoded protein: CASSSQQGSYSPLHF. Full variable domain (missing parts from reference TRBV5-6 and TRBJ1-6): DAGVTQSPTHLIKTRGQQVTLRCSPKSGHDTVSWYQQALGQGPQFIFQYYEEEERQRGNFPDRFSGHQFPNYSSELNVNALLLGDSALYLCASSSQQGSYSPLHFGNGTRLTVT.

There are many counts of this clonotype. The chain is built from TRBV7-8 and TRBJ2-1; D may be TRBD2 (5 bases). The ends were cut back, 5 bases at V and 5 bases at J, with 13 bases in the middle. Germline-derived CDR1 and CDR2 are SGHVS and FQNEAQ. The CDR3 sequence is 14 residues long. The CDR3 DNA reads TGTGCCAGCAGCCTCCATCCGGGGAACAATGAGCAGTTCTTC. Translated, it gives CASSLHPGNNEQFF.

There are a few counts of this clonotype. The chain joins TRBV6-5 to TRBJ1-3; TRBD1 might be the D (6 bases). V gave up 6 bases and J gave up 0 bases, with 21 bases separating them. Germline-derived CDR1 and CDR2 are MNHEY and SVGAGI. The CDR3 is made up of 18 amino acids. The CDR3 bases are TGTGCCAGCAGCATAACCTCCAGCGGGGGGCTCTCTGGAAACACCATATATTTT. Its translation is CASSITSSGGLSGNTIYF.

J is TRBJ1-1 and V is TRBV5-1; no reliable D call. The CDR3 is 14 residues long. Germline V CDR1 and CDR2: SGHRS, YFSETQ. Trimming shortened V by 3 bases and J by 5 bases, and 14 bases separated the two germline ends. The DNA of the CDR3 is TGCGCCAGCAGCTCGGTACTTGCGGGGACTGAAGCTTTCTTT. This sequence encodes CASSSVLAGTEAFF.

A few counts support this clonotype. The genes are TRBV7-2 and TRBJ1-6, with D possibly matching TRBD1 (5 bases). The ends were cut back, 7 bases at V and 9 bases at J, with 16 bases in the middle. Germline lookup yields CDR1 SGHTA and CDR2 FQGNSA. This CDR3 is built from 14 residues. Here the CDR3 reads CASTIQENSSPLHF. The CDR3 DNA reads as TGTGCCAGCACCATACAGGAAAACAGTTCACCCCTCCACTTT.

Concerning this clonotype itself: The germline gene is not matched at one end of the junction; a read error may be the cause. The chain recombines TRBV19 with TRBJ1-1; no reliable D call. The CDR3 covers 11 residues. CDR1 LNHDA and CDR2 SQIVND come from the germline V gene (reference sequence). This CDR3 is CASSVDTEAFF. The CDR3 nucleotides read TGTGCCAGTAGTGTAGACACTGAAGCTTTCTTT.

This clonotype came up a few times. The rearrangement uses TRBV20-1 and TRBJ1-2, with D possibly matching TRBD1 (6 bases). The CDR3 length is 14 residues. CDR1 is DFQATT and CDR2 is SNEGSKA in the germline V gene (reference sequence). Trimming pared 5 bases from V and 2 bases from J, leaving 15 bases between. The CDR3 protein is CSALGGPENYGYTF. In DNA form, the CDR3 reads TGCAGTGCTTTAGGGGGTCCAGAGAACTATGGCTACACCTTC.

This clonotype was detected a few times. This chain links TRBV6-1 with TRBJ2-1; D perhaps matches TRBD1 (6 bases). The CDR3 has 15 amino acids. Trimming stripped 7 bases from V and 4 bases from J, with 17 bases between. The germline V gene encodes CDR1 MNHNS and CDR2 SASEGT. CDR3 loop: CASKQGPGPYNEQFF. The CDR3 DNA reads TGTGCCAGCAAACAGGGCCCGGGGCCATACAATGAGCAGTTCTTC.

This clonotype was counted only a few times. The chain links TRBV14 to TRBJ2-5; D not certain. Germline lookup yields CDR1 SGHDN and CDR2 FVKESK. The CDR3 has 15 amino acids. The V and J ends lost 3 bases and 2 bases respectively, with 13 bases between them. CDR3 region: CASSQGNRRQETQYF. The CDR3 DNA is TGTGCCAGCAGCCAGGGAAACCGACGACAAGAGACCCAGTACTTC.

Only a few counts were recorded for this clonotype. The chain joins TRBV5-5 to TRBJ2-1; no reliable D call. Trimming removed 2 bases from V and 7 bases from J, with 10 bases in between. The CDR3 consists of 13 residues. In germline, CDR1 is SGHKS, CDR2 YYEKEE (reference sequence). The CDR3 DNA sequence: TGTGCCAGCAGCTTCGACCCGCGGAATGAGCAGTTCTTC. This sequence encodes CASSFDPRNEQFF. The full variable domain, its missing parts supplied by reference TRBV5-5 and TRBJ2-1, is DAGVTQSPTHLIKTRGQQVTLRCSPISGHKSVSWYQQVLGQGPQFIFQYYEKEERGRGNFPDRFSARQFPNYSSELNVNALLLGDSALYLCASSFDPRNEQFFGPGTRLTVL.

The rearrangement joins TRBV27 to TRBJ1-2; 9 bases fit TRBD1. V was clipped by 4 bases and J by 7 bases; unmatched bases: 7. There are 14 residues in the CDR3. The germline gives CDR1 MNHEY, CDR2 SMNVEV (reference sequence). The DNA of the CDR3 is TGTGCCAGCAGTTGGGGACAGGGAACAGGTGGCTACACCTTC. This gives the protein CASSWGQGTGGYTF.

This clonotype was detected many times. This rearrangement joins TRBV7-2 to TRBJ2-7; D is unresolved. The CDR3 consists of 14 residues. Germline assignment: CDR1 SGHTA and CDR2 FQGNSA. The germline V and J ends were trimmed by 1 base and 6 bases, with 13 bases remaining between them. The CDR3 sequence is CASSLEGRWREQYF. The CDR3 DNA reads TGTGCCAGCAGCTTAGAGGGCCGATGGCGCGAGCAGTACTTC. Using reference TRBV7-2 and TRBJ2-7 for the parts outside the CDR3, the full variable domain is GAGVSQSPSNKVTEKGKDVELRCDPISGHTALYWYRQSLGQGLEFLIYFQGNSAPDKSGLPSDRFSAERTGGSVSTLTIQRTQQEDSAVYLCASSLEGRWREQYFGPGTRLTVT.